One and the same sample provided the 22 T cell receptor beta chains below, sequenced in a study of T cell repertoires in cytomegalovirus infection. One entry per CDR3 protein, called by TCRdb with MiXCR from the reads. The sample has about 150,000 distinct CDR3 sequences; less than 25% are singletons. Sample: PBMCs. The receptors were gathered from a human donor in good health (CMV status not recorded). Some clones in this sample may be carry-over from other donors' samples.

This clonotype was counted many times. The V gene is TRBV28, the J gene TRBJ1-1, with D unresolved. The CDR3 has 16 amino acids. Trimming left V 5 bases short and J 4 bases short, with 20 bases between. The germline gives CDR1 MDHEN, CDR2 SYDVKM. This CDR3 is CASSPRAPGVGTEAFF. CDR3 sequence (DNA): TGTGCCAGCAGTCCAAGGGCCCCGGGAGTGGGCACTGAAGCTTTCTTT.

The chain joins TRBV6-5 to TRBJ1-1; 9 bases are shared with TRBD1. The V gene end was trimmed by 2 bases and the J gene end by 3 bases; junction bases not matched to a gene: 4. The CDR3 is made up of 15 amino acids. Germline-derived CDR1 and CDR2 are MNHEY and SVGAGI. The CDR3 DNA reads TGTGCCAGCAGTTACAGACAGGGGGGGCACACTGAAGCTTTCTTT. Encoded protein: CASSYRQGGHTEAFF.

The V call is TRBV6-5, the J call TRBJ2-3; D is unclear. The CDR3 covers 15 residues. V dropped 0 bases and J dropped 0 bases, with 7 bases sitting between them. Per the germline V gene, CDR1 is MNHEY and CDR2 is SVGAGI. CDR3 DNA: TGTGCCAGCAGTTACTCGGCCTCTAGCACAGATACGCAGTATTTT. Its translation is CASSYSASSTDTQYF.

The sample holds a few counts of this clonotype. The chain links TRBV4-2 to TRBJ2-4; 13 bases fit TRBD2. This CDR3 is 16 amino acids long. Germline loops: CDR1 LGHNA, CDR2 YNFKEQ. Trimming took 3 bases from V and 6 from J; bases not matched to a gene: 5. The CDR3 reads CASSHPTSGGPNIQYF. CDR3 nucleotide sequence: TGTGCCAGCAGCCACCCGACTAGCGGGGGGCCAAACATTCAGTACTTC.

The V gene is TRBV29-1, the J gene TRBJ2-5; D tentatively fits TRBD1 or TRBD2 (5 bases each). The CDR3 contains 13 residues. CDR1 and CDR2 (germline): SQVTM, ANQGSEA. With 4 bases removed from V and 4 bases from J, the gap between germline ends came to 13 bases. The CDR3 bases are TGCAGCGTTGCCGGGGCAGGGCGAGAGACCCAGTACTTC. Its translation: CSVAGAGRETQYF. The entire variable domain, with the rest obtained from reference TRBV29-1 and TRBJ2-5, is as follows: SAVISQKPSRDICQRGTSLTIQCQVDSQVTMMFWYRQQPGQSLTLIATANQGSEATYESGFVIDKFPISRPNLTFSTLTVSNMSPEDSSIYLCSVAGAGRETQYFGPGTRLLVL.

This clonotype was recorded many times. The CDR3 loop is CASLGRKGNYGYTF. CDR3 sequence (DNA): TGTGCCAGCTTGGGGAGGAAGGGGAACTATGGCTACACCTTC. This rearrangement joins TRBV28 to TRBJ1-2; maybe TRBD1 (5 bases). Between the trimmed V and J ends, which lost 8 bases and 2 bases, there was a span of 15 bases. Germline V gives CDR1 MDHEN, CDR2 SYDVKM. This CDR3 region has 14 residues.

Many counts were recorded for this clonotype. The genes are TRBV27 and TRBJ2-3; 8 positions match TRBD2. Germline-derived CDR1 and CDR2 are MNHEY and SMNVEV (reference sequence). The CDR3 runs 16 residues. The V and J ends lost 2 bases and 7 bases, in that order; junction bases with no gene match: 11. The CDR3 protein is CASSLVKERGWNTQYF. The CDR3 nucleotides are TGTGCCAGCAGTTTAGTGAAGGAGCGGGGGTGGAATACGCAGTATTTT.

This chain joins TRBV12-3 or TRBV12-4 and TRBJ1-2; D is ambiguous. The V gene lost 8 bases and the J gene lost 0 bases, with 16 bases spanning the gap. CDR3 length: 15 residues. The CDR3 protein is CASRSGIGANYGYTF. In nucleotides, the CDR3 is TGTGCCAGCCGAAGCGGGATAGGAGCTAACTATGGCTACACCTTC.

This clonotype was counted a few times. The chain carries TRBV29-1 and TRBJ1-1, with D possibly TRBD1 on 6 matching bases. V was clipped by 0 bases and J by 7 bases, with 21 bases between them. The CDR3 contains 16 residues. Germline V lookup: CDR1 SQVTM, CDR2 ANQGSEA. CDR3: CSVEDISTGTRFEAFF. CDR3 DNA: TGCAGCGTTGAAGATATATCGACCGGGACACGGTTTGAAGCTTTCTTT.

This clonotype was detected only a few times. The chain has TRBV7-6 and TRBJ2-7; TRBD2 matches 9 bases. The CDR3 loop spans 15 amino acids. The germline CDR1 and CDR2 sequences are SGHVS and FNYEAQ. The ends lost 6 bases at V and 7 bases at J; junction bases unmatched: 13. For the CDR3, the DNA is TGTGCCAGCAGGGAAACCCTGGGACTAGCTGGAGAGCAGTACTTC. As protein: CASRETLGLAGEQYF.

This chain connects TRBV28 to TRBJ1-1; no definite D call. This CDR3 is built from 15 residues. Trimming removed 3 bases from V and 0 bases from J, with 11 bases in between. Germline V gene lookup returns CDR1 MDHEN and CDR2 SYDVKM. CDR3 in DNA: TGTGCCAGCAGTTTCGGGCAGAACATGAACACTGAAGCTTTCTTT. This encodes CASSFGQNMNTEAFF. The complete variable domain, with remaining parts taken from reference TRBV28 and TRBJ1-1, reads DVKVTQSSRYLVKRTGEKVFLECVQDMDHENMFWYRQDPGLGLRLIYFSYDVKMKEKGDIPEGYSVSREKKERFSLILESASTNQTSMYLCASSFGQNMNTEAFFGQGTRLTVV.

The gene calls are TRBV5-4 and TRBJ2-3; D ambiguous. The CDR3 contains 15 residues. Germline CDR1 SGHNT, CDR2 YYREEE (reference sequence). The ends were cut back, 4 bases at V and 2 bases at J, with 14 bases in the middle. The CDR3 protein is CASSHIEMPTDTQYF. The CDR3 bases are TGTGCCAGCAGCCACATAGAGATGCCCACAGATACGCAGTATTTT.

The rearrangement uses TRBV28 and TRBJ2-1, with 10 bases lining up with TRBD2. V gave up 2 bases and J gave up 0 bases; unmatched junction bases: 7. This CDR3 is built from 18 residues. Germline values: CDR1 MDHEN, CDR2 SYDVKM. The CDR3 DNA is TGTGCCAGCAGTTTAGGAGGTAGCGGGAGGTTCTCCTACAATGAGCAGTTCTTC. Translated: CASSLGGSGRFSYNEQFF.

This chain connects TRBV19 to TRBJ2-1; maybe TRBD1 (5 bases). This CDR3 has 15 residues. CDR1 is LNHDA and CDR2 is SQIVND in the germline V gene (reference sequence). Trimming removed 3 bases from V and 5 bases from J, with 14 bases in between. For the CDR3, the DNA is TGTGCCAGTAGTATTGGTTGGGGCCCAGACAATGAGCAGTTCTTC. It is translated as CASSIGWGPDNEQFF. The full variable domain, in which reference TRBV19 and TRBJ2-1 provide the parts outside the CDR3, is DGGITQSPKYLFRKEGQNVTLSCEQNLNHDAMYWYRQDPGQGLRLIYYSQIVNDFQKGDIAEGYSVSREKKESFPLTVTSAQKNPTAFYLCASSIGWGPDNEQFFGPGTRLTVL.

Worth noting for this clonotype: In this CDR3 the conserved last residue, phenylalanine or tryptophan, is missing, so a read error is likely. The V and J genes are TRBV12-3 or TRBV12-4 and TRBJ1-2, with 8 bases that match TRBD1. With 4 bases clipped from V and 6 bases from J, the junction kept 10 bases outside the gene matches. The CDR3 consists of 15 residues. The CDR3 sequence: CASSSRAGTGDGYTL. The CDR3 DNA is TGTGCCAGCAGTTCGCGAGCCGGGACAGGAGATGGCTACACCCTC.

The chain recombines TRBV2 with TRBJ2-7, with D possibly TRBD2 on 5 matching bases. The CDR3 is made up of 13 amino acids. Germline values: CDR1 SNHLY, CDR2 FYNNEI. With 4 bases removed from V and 1 base from J, the gap between germline ends came to 8 bases. CDR3 coding DNA: TGTGCCAGCAGTGTAGCGAGATCCTACGAGCAGTACTTC. Its protein is CASSVARSYEQYF.

The chain couples TRBV10-3 to TRBJ1-6; tentatively, D is TRBD1 (6 bases). In germline, CDR1 is ENHRY, CDR2 SYGVKD. The V gene lost 6 bases and the J gene lost 0 bases, with 6 bases spanning the gap. There are 14 residues in the CDR3. CDR3 bases: TGTGCCATCAGGGACAGCTCCTATAATTCACCCCTCCACTTT. It is translated as CAIRDSSYNSPLHF.

This clonotype was counted once. The gene calls are TRBV11-2 and TRBJ1-1; the match to TRBD1 covers 8 bases. CDR1 and CDR2 from the germline V gene are SGHAT and FQNNGV. This CDR3 spans 14 amino acids. Trimming removed 4 bases from V and 4 bases from J; junction bases left unmatched: 5. The CDR3 sequence: CASSSSTGGTEAFF. The CDR3 nucleotides read TGTGCCAGCAGCTCCAGCACAGGGGGCACTGAAGCTTTCTTT.

The chain uses TRBV18 and TRBJ2-5; D perhaps matches TRBD2 (5 bases). The length of the CDR3 is 14 residues. Germline CDR1 is KGHSH and CDR2 is LQKENI. Trimming stripped 2 bases from V and 2 bases from J, with 9 bases between. CDR3 region: CASSPGSWQETQYF. Here the CDR3 DNA reads TGTGCCAGCTCACCAGGGAGTTGGCAAGAGACCCAGTACTTC.

The chain combines TRBV27 with TRBJ2-7; 8 positions match TRBD1. V shed 4 bases, J shed 7 bases, and the junction held 9 bases outside the gene matches. The CDR3 loop spans 14 amino acids. Germline CDR1 and CDR2: MNHEY and SMNVEV (reference sequence). The CDR3 nucleotides are TGTGCCAGCAGTTCCCGGGACAGGACGGGGGAGCAGTACTTC. It translates to CASSSRDRTGEQYF.

This chain connects TRBV15 to TRBJ1-1, with a tentative D call TRBD1 (6 bases). The V gene lost 0 bases and the J gene lost 3 bases, with 11 bases spanning the gap. The CDR3 length is 15 residues. Per the germline V gene, CDR1 is LNHNV and CDR2 is YYDKDF (reference sequence). CDR3 protein: CATSRDRDTYTEAFF. The CDR3 DNA follows: TGTGCCACCAGCAGAGATCGGGACACCTACACTGAAGCTTTCTTT.

Notes on this clonotype: Just one base apart from a much larger clone, this may be a read error. V gene TRBV7-2 combines with J gene TRBJ2-3; D not resolved. V was pared by 5 bases and J by 6 bases, with 12 bases between. The germline CDR1 and CDR2 sequences are SGHTA and FQGNSA. The CDR3 covers 13 residues. The CDR3 DNA follows: TGTGCCAGCAGCACACAGTGGGCTGATACGCAGTATTTT. It yields the protein CASSTQWADTQYF. Complete variable domain (other parts from reference TRBV7-2 and TRBJ2-3): GAGVSQSPSNKVTEKGKDVELRCDPISGHTALYWYRQSLGQGLEFLIYFQGNSAPDKSGLPSDRFSAERTGGSVSTLTIQRTQQEDSAVYLCASSTQWADTQYFGPGTRLTVL.